The 8 T cell receptor beta chains below were found in one sample sequenced in a study of early T cells in non-severe SARS-CoV-2 infection. Each CDR3 protein gets one entry after TCRdb re-called the 5' RACE reads with MiXCR. The table records 40,000 to 45,000 distinct CDR3 sequences, about 6.5% of them present only once. This specimen consisted of whole blood, obtained at baseline. These receptors were collected from an adult who was a healthcare worker with PCR-confirmed SARS-CoV-2 infection or an uninfected control (not recorded which).

At least ten counts were recorded for this clonotype. V usage is TRBV28 and J usage is TRBJ1-6; no clear D. CDR3 length equals 14 residues. The V gene lost 3 bases and the J gene lost 8 bases, with 11 bases spanning the gap. CDR1 and CDR2 (germline): MDHEN, SYDVKM. CDR3 nucleotides: TGTGCCAGCAGTTTTAGCTTGGGCGATTCACCCCTCCACTTT. Its protein product is CASSFSLGDSPLHF.

This clonotype was observed at least ten times. V is TRBV3-1 and J is TRBJ2-7; perhaps D is TRBD1 or TRBD2 (6 bases each). The CDR3 is 15 residues long. Germline V gives CDR1 LGHDT, CDR2 YNNKEL (reference sequence). The germline V and J ends were trimmed by 2 bases and 2 bases, with 13 bases remaining between them. The DNA of the CDR3 is TGTGCCAGCAGCCAACAGGGGAGGAGTGCCTACGAGCAGTACTTC. Residues: CASSQQGRSAYEQYF.

This clonotype has at least ten counts. V is TRBV20-1 and J is TRBJ1-2, with D possibly being TRBD1 (6 bases). The germline V and J ends were trimmed by 0 bases and 7 bases, with 18 bases remaining between them. The germline CDR1 and CDR2 sequences are DFQATT and SNEGSKA (reference sequence). CDR3 length: 15 residues. The CDR3 sequence: CSARDRRGVVIGYTF. The CDR3 DNA reads TGCAGTGCTAGAGATAGAAGGGGGGTTGTTATTGGCTACACCTTC.

This clonotype has only a few counts. The chain is built from TRBV18 and TRBJ1-1; D is ambiguous. The CDR3 is 14 amino acids. Germline loops: CDR1 KGHSH, CDR2 LQKENI. V was trimmed by 1 base and J by 3 bases, leaving 9 bases between them. CDR3 residues: CASSPLITDTEAFF. CDR3 coding DNA: TGTGCCAGCTCACCACTGATAACAGACACTGAAGCTTTCTTT.

This clonotype appeared many times. The chain joins TRBV12-3 or TRBV12-4 to TRBJ2-2; D might be TRBD2 (5 bases). The CDR3 extends over 15 amino acids. V was trimmed by 3 bases and J by 4 bases, leaving 12 bases between them. The CDR3 DNA is TGTGCCAGCAGTTTGGGCCTAGCCCGCACCGGGGAGCTGTTTTTT. It encodes CASSLGLARTGELFF.

This clonotype has at least ten counts. The chain carries TRBV7-9 and TRBJ1-1; 7 bases are a match to TRBD1. J was trimmed by 1 base and V by 3 bases; bases with no gene match: 11. This CDR3 has 17 residues. The germline CDR1 and CDR2 sequences are SEHNR and FQNEAQ (reference sequence). The DNA of the CDR3 is TGTGCCAGCAGCTTCTTCCTAAGGGGGCTTGCGAACACTGAAGCTTTCTTT. Translation gives CASSFFLRGLANTEAFF.

This clonotype was observed at least ten times. The CDR3 nucleotides read TGCAGTGCCGAAGGGAGGGCCGGGGAGCTGTTTTTT. Amino acids: CSAEGRAGELFF. The J gene is TRBJ2-2, the V gene TRBV20-1; the match to TRBD2 covers 7 bases. Germline lookup yields CDR1 DFQATT and CDR2 SNEGSKA (reference sequence). J lost 6 bases, V lost 6 bases, and 4 bases had no gene match. This CDR3 comprises 12 residues.

The V and J genes are TRBV28 and TRBJ2-7; TRBD2 aligns across 10 bases. This CDR3 spans 16 amino acids. V was clipped by 5 bases and J by 5 bases; unmatched bases: 12. From germline, CDR1 is MDHEN and CDR2 SYDVKM. In DNA, the CDR3 is TGTGCCAGCAGTCCCTCTAGCGGGGGAAAACAGGACGAGCAGTACTTC. It is translated as CASSPSSGGKQDEQYF.